This TCR beta chain is from a study of T cell repertoires in cytomegalovirus infection. About the research overall: It was recently identified HLA-C-restricted and well-studied HLA-B-restricted CMV epitopes that the study used. Evidence of both CMV infection and a matching HLA type came from public TCR beta signatures.

Study observations and caveats: Frequencies of public TCR beta families were cumulated, and this identified carriers of CMV plus the relevant HLA. Dominant in the ex vivo response were TCR beta clonotypes restricted by HLA-C and specific for CMV.

This clonotype turned up a few times. Its matching antigen is unknown. A single record per CDR3 protein comes from TCRdb applying MiXCR to the reads. The data contain roughly 200,000 distinct CDR3 sequences, about 40% of them singletons. Trimming removed 3 bases at V and 6 bases at J, with 15 bases between. This CDR3 spans 15 amino acids. Germline CDR1 and CDR2: SGHVS and FNYEAQ. The sequencing here drew on CD8+ T cells from cultured PBMCs, taken from culture after CMV antigen stimulation. The V and J genes are TRBV7-6 and TRBJ2-1; no clear D. The TCR originated in a human donor in good health (CMV status not recorded). Some clones in this sample may be carry-over from other donors' samples. This chain's CDR3 is CASSFPRALGNEQFF. The DNA for the CDR3 is TGTGCCAGCAGCTTCCCCCGGGCATTAGGCAATGAGCAGTTCTTC.